These 13 T cell receptor beta chains share one sample of origin, sequenced in a study of tumor-infiltrating lymphocytes in primary liver carcinoma. Co-extracted RNA and DNA came from approximately 20-30 mg of unsorted bulk tissue. With a constant-region primer, TCR beta cDNA was made from about 0.55 ug of total RNA. The TCR beta library was amplified through three nested multiplex PCR rounds in a modified ARM-PCR procedure. The first two PCR rounds used TRBV1-TRBV30 primers with a Cbeta primer, roughly 10 cycles each. TCRdb reprocessed the multiplex PCR reads with MiXCR, giving one entry per CDR3 protein. This sample has about 100,000 distinct CDR3 sequences, with 55% to 75% found just once. Material: liver tumor tissue from sampling region 5. Stated subset: tumor region T5, tumor centre. These receptors were obtained from a woman aged 55 to 70 with primary liver carcinoma and hepatitis B virus infection.

This clonotype was recorded many times. V gene TRBV5-6 combines with J gene TRBJ2-3, with D hard to call. The CDR3 length is 13 residues. In germline, CDR1 is SGHDT, CDR2 YYEEEE. V lost 1 base and J lost 3, with 6 bases in between. CDR3 loop: CASSLSDTDTQYF. Written as DNA, the CDR3 is TGTGCCAGCAGCTTGTCTGATACAGATACGCAGTATTTT.

In its sample, this clonotype was seen many times. The V gene is TRBV28, the J gene TRBJ2-6, with TRBD1 matching 9 bases. Per the germline V gene, CDR1 is MDHEN and CDR2 is SYDVKM. This CDR3 is built from 18 residues. Trimming took 6 bases from V and 1 from J; bases not matched to a gene: 10. The DNA for the CDR3 is TGTGCCAGCAGCCGCCCGGGACAGGGTATATCTGGGGCCAACGTCCTGACTTTC. The encoded protein is CASSRPGQGISGANVLTF. The full variable domain, in which reference TRBV28 and TRBJ2-6 provide the parts outside the CDR3, is DVKVTQSSRYLVKRTGEKVFLECVQDMDHENMFWYRQDPGLGLRLIYFSYDVKMKEKGDIPEGYSVSREKKERFSLILESASTNQTSMYLCASSRPGQGISGANVLTFGAGSRLTVL.

Worth noting for this clonotype: One end of the junction varies from germline; a read error may be responsible. This chain links TRBV10-3 with TRBJ2-5, with D possibly matching TRBD2 (6 bases). This CDR3 contains 17 residues. Looked up from germline, CDR1 is ENHRY and CDR2 is SYGVKD. In DNA form, the CDR3 reads TGTGCCATCGGTGAGTCCCCCCTAGCGAAACCCCGAGAGACCCAGTACTTC. Translation gives CAIGESPLAKPRETQYF.

The CDR3 here is CASSNGTYGTQYF. DNA for the CDR3: TGTGCCAGCAGTAATGGGACATACGGGACCCAGTACTTC. The chain links TRBV12-3 or TRBV12-4 to TRBJ2-5; tentative D call: TRBD1 (6 bases). This CDR3 comprises 13 residues. Trimming left V 5 bases short and J 7 bases short, with 14 bases between.

With respect to this clonotype: Germline is not matched at one junction end, which may reflect a read error. The CDR3 nucleotides read TGTGCCTGCAGTTTAATTTTTAGGGGACTAGTGGATATTAGCTCCCACAATGAGCACTTCTTC. This encodes CACSLIFRGLVDISSHNEHFF. The rearrangement links TRBV12-3 or TRBV12-4 to TRBJ2-1; 8 nucleotides line up with TRBD2. The length of the CDR3 is 21 residues.

This sequence joins TRBV7-9 and TRBJ1-2; D gene uncertain. CDR1 and CDR2 (germline): SEHNR, FQNEAQ (reference sequence). V was shortened by 0 bases and J by 9 bases, with 8 bases between the two germline ends. The length of the CDR3 is 12 residues. The DNA of the CDR3 is TGTGCCAGCAGCTTAGCACTGTATAGCTACACCTTC. It yields the protein CASSLALYSYTF.

Details on this clonotype: No conserved phenylalanine or tryptophan ends this CDR3, so it is likely a read error. The chain employs TRBV11-2 and TRBJ2-3; 10 positions match TRBD2. Germline CDR1 reads SGHAT; CDR2 reads FQNNGV. CDR3 length equals 17 residues. Written as DNA, the CDR3 is TGTGCCAGCAGCTTAGTGGGACTAGCGATTAGCACAAATACGCAGTATCTT. Amino acid sequence: CASSLVGLAISTNTQYL.

In DNA form, the CDR3 reads TGCGCCAGCAGCCATGGGGCTGTGGGAGGTTCTTACAATGAGCAGTTCTTC. This gives the protein CASSHGAVGGSYNEQFF. The chain combines TRBV4-1 with TRBJ2-1; maybe TRBD2 (6 bases). The germline V and J ends were trimmed by 3 bases and 4 bases, with 19 bases remaining between them. CDR1 and CDR2 from the germline V gene are MGHRA and YSYEKL. The CDR3 totals 17 residues.

A remark on this clonotype: Here the CDR3 omits its conserved ending phenylalanine or tryptophan, so a read error is the likely source. The chain has TRBV4-2 and TRBJ1-5, with TRBD1 as a possible D gene (5 bases). The CDR3 has 15 residues. In germline, CDR1 is LGHNA, CDR2 YNFKEQ. As DNA, the CDR3 is TGTGCCAACAGCCGCCAATGGGACGTCAATCTGCCCCAGCATTCT. It encodes CANSRQWDVNLPQHS.

For this clonotype: A read error may explain this, as a much larger clone is one base away. The rearrangement links TRBV5-1 to TRBJ1-6, with D maybe TRBD1 (6 bases). Germline values: CDR1 SGHRS, CDR2 YFSETQ. Trimming removed 0 bases from V and 11 bases from J, with 12 bases in between. There are 14 residues in the CDR3. CDR3 loop: CASSLADRLPPLHF. For the CDR3, the DNA is TGCGCCAGCAGCTTGGCCGACAGGTTGCCACCCCTCCACTTT.

As regards this clonotype: At one of its ends the junction is not consistent with the germline gene, which may arise from a read error. The genes are TRBV6-1 and TRBJ1-2; tentative D call: TRBD1 (6 bases). This CDR3 contains 14 residues. CDR1 is MNHNS, CDR2 SASEGT, per germline. CDR3 protein: CASSEARGLYGYTF. In DNA form, the CDR3 reads TGTGCCAGCAGTGAGGCCAGGGGTTTATATGGTTACACCTTC.

At least ten counts were recorded for this clonotype. The chain employs TRBV4-1 and TRBJ1-5, with 7 bases aligning to TRBD1. Germline lookup yields CDR1 MGHRA and CDR2 YSYEKL. This CDR3 is 15 amino acids long. Germline trimming cut 0 bases from V and 7 bases from J; bases unmatched to any gene: 6. CDR3 loop: CASSQDDRASQPQHF. The CDR3 DNA is TGCGCCAGCAGCCAAGATGACAGGGCGAGCCAGCCCCAGCATTTT.

This clonotype was seen repeatedly, ten times or more. This sequence joins TRBV10-1 and TRBJ2-7, with 7 positions matching TRBD1. The CDR3 runs 13 residues. From germline, CDR1 is WNHNN and CDR2 SYGVQD (reference sequence). The V and J ends lost 7 bases and 3 bases, in that order; junction bases with no gene match: 6. DNA of the CDR3: TGCGCCAGCACGCCGGACAGGTTCTACGAGCAGTACTTC. This codes for CASTPDRFYEQYF.